What follows are 11 T cell receptor beta chains derived from one specimen sequenced in a study of T cell changes during pregnancy in multiple sclerosis. This table comes from immunoSEQ multiplex PCR, and its TCRdb copy is limited to in-frame clones, with some not included. The sample has some 42,000 clones; roughly 87% are singletons. The sample here was CD4+ T cells from peripheral blood mononuclear cells, taken after pregnancy. These receptors were taken from a female donor with multiple sclerosis, enrolled in a pregnancy study.

V gene TRBV7-9 combines with J gene TRBJ1-4; D unclear. Trimming removed 1 base from V and 4 bases from J, with 7 bases in between. CDR1 is SEHNR and CDR2 is FQNEAQ in the germline V gene (reference sequence). This CDR3 contains 14 residues. The CDR3 region is CASSLGEVNEKLFF. DNA of the CDR3: TGTGCCAGCAGCTTAGGCGAAGTTAATGAAAAACTGTTTTTT.

The gene calls are TRBV6-5 and TRBJ1-2, with D unclear. Germline CDR1 and CDR2: MNHEY and SVGAGI. The CDR3 runs 12 residues. The V gene lost 6 bases and the J gene lost 4 bases, with 9 bases spanning the gap. The CDR3 protein is CASRFSGYGYTF. The CDR3 DNA reads as TGTGCCAGCAGGTTCTCGGGCTATGGCTACACCTTC.

The chain carries TRBV5-4 and TRBJ2-7, with TRBD1 identical over 7 bases. The length of the CDR3 is 14 residues. CDR1 SGHNT and CDR2 YYREEE come from the germline V gene (reference sequence). Trimming removed 4 bases from V and 3 bases from J; junction bases left unmatched: 7. In DNA, the CDR3 is TGTGCCAGCAGCGCCGGGACAGACGGCTACGAGCAGTACTTC. Amino acid sequence: CASSAGTDGYEQYF.

The rearrangement uses TRBV2 and TRBJ2-7; the D is unclear. Trimming cost V 5 bases and J 1 base, with 6 bases left between them. Germline loops: CDR1 SNHLY, CDR2 FYNNEI. CDR3 size: 12 residues. The CDR3 nucleotides read TGTGCCAGCAGTTTTCTGTCCTACGAGCAGTACTTC. Translating gives CASSFLSYEQYF.

The sample holds one count of this clone. The chain has TRBV19 and TRBJ2-3; perhaps TRBD1 as D (5 bases). The CDR3 has 13 amino acids. Germline V lookup: CDR1 LNHDA, CDR2 SQIVND (reference sequence). Trimming removed 6 bases at V and 6 bases at J, with 13 bases between. CDR3 in amino acids: CASSPQGWDTQYF. The DNA for the CDR3 is TGTGCCAGTAGCCCCCAGGGCTGGGATACGCAGTATTTT.

This chain links TRBV2 with TRBJ2-5; D gene ambiguous. V was clipped by 4 bases and J by 5 bases, with 11 bases between them. Looked up from germline, CDR1 is SNHLY and CDR2 is FYNNEI. This CDR3 spans 13 amino acids. CDR3 sequence: CASSVSSVETQYF. CDR3 nucleotide sequence: TGTGCCAGCAGTGTGTCGAGCGTGGAGACCCAGTACTTC.

CDR3 loop: CASRPPGYEQYF. CDR3 bases: TGTGCCAGCAGGCCCCCGGGTTACGAGCAGTACTTC. The rearrangement joins TRBV6-1 to TRBJ2-7; D unclear. CDR1 and CDR2 from the germline V gene are MNHNS and SASEGT. The CDR3 has 12 residues. V lost 6 bases and J 4 bases, leaving 10 bases between the germline ends.

The genes are TRBV4-1 and TRBJ2-6; D is possibly TRBD2 (6 bases). Germline V gene sequence: CDR1 MGHRA, CDR2 YSYEKL. Trimming pared 3 bases from V and 0 bases from J, leaving 15 bases between. The CDR3 contains 18 residues. This CDR3 reads CASSQPKDGSSGANVLTF. The CDR3 nucleotides are TGCGCCAGCAGCCAGCCCAAGGACGGGAGCTCTGGGGCCAACGTCCTGACTTTC.

This rearrangement joins TRBV2 to TRBJ2-5; 14 bases line up with TRBD2. V dropped 7 bases and J dropped 3; count of bases not matched to a gene: 7. Per germline, CDR1 SNHLY and CDR2 FYNNEI. The CDR3 has 16 residues. As DNA, the CDR3 is TGTGCCAGCAAAACTCCGGGACTAGCGGGGGAAGAGACCCAGTACTTC. This gives the protein CASKTPGLAGEETQYF.

V is TRBV21-1 and J is TRBJ2-7; whether TRBD1, the table's D call, matches the DNA was not checked. TRBV21-1 is shown as a pseudogene. The CDR3 totals 16 residues. The CDR3 protein is CASSKYFSGTGDEQYF. Written as DNA, the CDR3 is TGTGCCAGCAGCAAATATTTTTCCGGGACAGGGGACGAGCAGTACTTC.

A single count supports this clone. This sequence joins TRBV7-9 and TRBJ2-1; TRBD2 matches at 11 bases. The germline V gene has CDR1 SEHNR and CDR2 FQNEAQ (reference sequence). This CDR3 has 16 amino acids. The V gene end was trimmed by 2 bases and the J gene end by 8 bases; junction bases not matched to a gene: 8. Written as DNA, the CDR3 is TGTGCCAGCAGCTTAATACTAGCGGGGGTATTTGATGAGCAGTTCTTC. Its protein product is CASSLILAGVFDEQFF.